What follows are 13 T cell receptor beta chains derived from one specimen sequenced in a study of early T cells in non-severe SARS-CoV-2 infection (dated by TCRdb to the early 2020s). The library was made by 5' RACE. TCRdb names NextSeq 500 as the instrument used. The public reads were run again by TCRdb, first through fastp at Q25 and then through MiXCR, and only productive beta chains were kept. Here each entry gathers all rows of one CDR3 protein and keeps the most common genes and DNA. This sample has some 49,000 distinct CDR3 sequences in its table, and 12% of those were observed once. The ten biggest clones cover around 9.1% of the sample. Source material: whole blood. The receptors derive from an adult who was a healthcare worker with PCR-confirmed SARS-CoV-2 infection or an uninfected control (not recorded which).

The chain links TRBV11-2 to TRBJ2-7; 8 bases are a match to TRBD1. The CDR3 spans 14 residues. V lost 1 base to trimming and J lost 6 bases; unmatched junction nucleotides: 5. From germline, CDR1 is SGHAT and CDR2 FQNNGV. In DNA form, the CDR3 reads TGTGCCAGCAGCTTAGTACGACAGGGGTCCGAGCAGTACTTC. Translated, it gives CASSLVRQGSEQYF.

This clonotype was counted a few times. CDR3 protein: CASSHDPYEQYF. The CDR3 bases are TGTGCCAGCAGCCACGACCCCTACGAGCAGTACTTC. V usage is TRBV3-1 and J usage is TRBJ2-7; no clear D. The CDR3 extends over 12 amino acids. Deletions cut 3 bases from V and 2 bases from J, with 5 bases between. Germline V gives CDR1 LGHDT, CDR2 YNNKEL (reference sequence).

Only a few counts were recorded for this clonotype. V gene TRBV20-1 combines with J gene TRBJ2-7; TRBD2 matches at 8 bases. From germline, CDR1 is DFQATT and CDR2 SNEGSKA (reference sequence). The V gene end was trimmed by 0 bases and the J gene end by 3 bases; junction bases not matched to a gene: 1. The CDR3 sequence is 13 residues long. The CDR3 DNA reads TGCAGTGCTAGAGATGGGACTAGCTACGAGCAGTACTTC. Translated, it gives CSARDGTSYEQYF.

This clonotype was seen at least ten times. The chain has TRBV6-2 or TRBV6-3 and TRBJ1-2; D is uncertain. Germline values: CDR1 MNHEY, CDR2 SVGEGT. The V and J ends lost 11 bases and 0 bases respectively, with 13 bases between them. The CDR3 totals 13 residues. The CDR3 DNA reads as TGTGCCTCCCGGACCGCCTCTAACTATGGCTACACCTTC. This sequence encodes CASRTASNYGYTF.

The gene calls are TRBV6-5 and TRBJ2-7; TRBD2 is a possible D gene (5 bases). CDR3 length: 14 amino acids. Germline-derived CDR1 and CDR2 are MNHEY and SVGAGI. V was cut by 5 bases and J by 4 bases, with 15 bases left in between. CDR3 in DNA: TGTGCCAGCAGTCTACGGCCCCCGGGGTACGAGCAGTACTTC. Translation gives CASSLRPPGYEQYF.

This clonotype showed up many times. The rearrangement uses TRBV7-3 and TRBJ2-2; 7 bases agree with TRBD2. Trimming took 4 bases from V and 4 from J; bases not matched to a gene: 6. Germline CDR1 reads SGHTA; CDR2 reads FQGTGA. The CDR3 runs to 15 residues. In DNA, the CDR3 is TGTGCCAGCAGCTCCGGACTAGGCACCACCGGGGAGCTGTTTTTT. Its protein product is CASSSGLGTTGELFF.

This clonotype was picked up a small number of times. The genes are TRBV28 and TRBJ2-5; 11 bases are shared with TRBD2. V shed 1 base and J 5 bases; nucleotides not matched to a gene: 6. Germline V gene data show CDR1 as MDHEN and CDR2 as SYDVKM. The CDR3 has 16 amino acids. CDR3 sequence (DNA): TGTGCCAGCAGTTTATTAGCGGGGGGGCCGTCGGAGACCCAGTACTTC. Translated: CASSLLAGGPSETQYF.

The sample holds many counts of this clonotype. The chain recombines TRBV7-6 with TRBJ2-7; either TRBD1 or TRBD2 may supply D (5 bases each). The V gene lost 4 bases and the J gene lost 2 bases, with 9 bases spanning the gap. Germline values: CDR1 SGHVS, CDR2 FNYEAQ. There are 13 residues in the CDR3. CDR3 nucleotide sequence: TGTGCCAGCAGCTGGGGACGGACCTACGAGCAGTACTTC. Its translation is CASSWGRTYEQYF. The complete variable domain, with remaining parts taken from reference TRBV7-6 and TRBJ2-7, reads GAGVSQSPRYKVTKRGQDVALRCDPISGHVSLYWYRQALGQGPEFLTYFNYEAQQDKSGLPNDRFSAERPEGSISTLTIQRTEQRDSAMYRCASSWGRTYEQYFGPGTRLTVT.

This clonotype appeared a few times. The chain combines TRBV28 with TRBJ2-4, with 9 bases identical to TRBD2. This CDR3 is built from 15 residues. The germline V gene has CDR1 MDHEN and CDR2 SYDVKM. Germline trimming cut 6 bases from V and 0 bases from J; bases unmatched to any gene: 3. This chain's CDR3 is CASREAGGAKNIQYF. The CDR3 nucleotides are TGTGCCAGCAGGGAAGCGGGAGGAGCCAAAAACATTCAGTACTTC.

Ten or more counts support this clonotype. The chain couples TRBV28 to TRBJ1-5; D unresolved. V lost 7 bases, J lost 9 bases, and 16 bases lay in between. Germline CDR1 MDHEN, CDR2 SYDVKM. The CDR3 has 13 residues. The CDR3, as DNA: TGTGCCAGCACCCCCGGGGAGGAGGGGCCCCAGCATTTT. This codes for CASTPGEEGPQHF. The complete variable domain, with remaining parts taken from reference TRBV28 and TRBJ1-5, reads DVKVTQSSRYLVKRTGEKVFLECVQDMDHENMFWYRQDPGLGLRLIYFSYDVKMKEKGDIPEGYSVSREKKERFSLILESASTNQTSMYLCASTPGEEGPQHFGDGTRLSIL.

The chain couples TRBV2 to TRBJ1-6; tentative D call: TRBD1 (6 bases). The V gene's germline CDR1 is SNHLY and CDR2 FYNNEI. Trimming took 7 bases from V and 8 from J, leaving 9 bases between them. This CDR3 is 12 amino acids long. This CDR3 is CASTGEYSPLHF. For the CDR3, the DNA is TGTGCCAGCACAGGGGAATATTCACCCCTCCACTTT.

This clonotype showed up many times. The chain carries TRBV7-9 and TRBJ2-2, with D uncertain. Germline-derived CDR1 and CDR2 are SEHNR and FQNEAQ (reference sequence). Trimming cost V 5 bases and J 3 bases, with 10 bases left between them. CDR3 length: 14 residues. The CDR3 protein is CASSPDGYTGELFF. As DNA, the CDR3 is TGTGCCAGCAGCCCGGACGGATACACCGGGGAGCTGTTTTTT.

This clonotype was observed at least ten times. V and J are TRBV3-1 and TRBJ2-1, with 11 positions matching TRBD2. There are 17 residues in the CDR3. CDR1 is LGHDT, CDR2 YNNKEL, per germline (reference sequence). The V and J ends lost 0 bases and 3 bases, in that order; junction bases with no gene match: 4. The CDR3 sequence: CASSQERLAGLYNEQFF. The CDR3 nucleotides read TGTGCCAGCAGCCAAGAGAGACTAGCGGGGCTCTACAATGAGCAGTTCTTC.